The clone carrying this T cell receptor (beta chain) came up many times. What it binds is unknown. This CDR3 has 13 amino acids. Germline V gives CDR1 SGHTA, CDR2 FQGNSA. The germline V and J ends were trimmed by 8 bases and 10 bases, with 18 bases remaining between them. The data stem from a study of CD8 T cells in ankylosing spondylitis. Study observations and caveats: Blood of patients with ankylosing spondylitis appeared to be characterized by a TCR beta motif of several highly homologous variants.

The authors made TCR beta libraries by quantitative 5'-RACE with molecular barcodes. MiXCR was run by TCRdb on the 5' RACE reads, yielding one entry per CDR3 protein. The data show some 800,000 distinct CDR3 sequences, 10% to 15% seen once. Sequencing input: blood, either unsorted or a sorted T cell fraction (not recorded which). The TCR was taken from a male donor with ankylosing spondylitis. The chain joins TRBV7-2 to TRBJ2-1; possible D gene TRBD2, 6 bases. The CDR3 here is CASGPPLAREQFF. The DNA of the CDR3 is TGTGCCAGCGGGCCCCCACTAGCTCGGGAGCAGTTCTTC. Variable domain in full (rest from reference TRBV7-2 and TRBJ2-1): GAGVSQSPSNKVTEKGKDVELRCDPISGHTALYWYRQSLGQGLEFLIYFQGNSAPDKSGLPSDRFSAERTGGSVSTLTIQRTQQEDSAVYLCASGPPLAREQFFGPGTRLTVL.